This TCR beta chain was obtained from a study of vaccination and CD4 T cells after COVID-19. Study-level information: The control cultures got either a CEFX pool, an HIV-1 Nef pool, or no peptide at all.

The CDR3 consists of 16 residues. CDR1 and CDR2 (germline): DFQATT, SNEGSKA (reference sequence). V shed 3 bases, J shed 8 bases, and the junction held 13 bases outside the gene matches. The treatment is: approximately nine-day PBMC culture with coronavirus spike peptide pools or control peptides (ViraFEST assay). The study's findings and limits: Nearly all convalescent vaccine-specific clones, 304 of 307, recognized only SARS-CoV-2 spike.

Concerning this clonotype itself: As yet, its antigen is unknown.

Sequencing of cultured CD4+ T cell DNA used the Oncomine TCR Beta short-read assay. Genomic DNA extraction was carried out from cultured CD4+ T cells. Each CDR3 protein gets one entry after TCRdb re-called the PCR reads with MiXCR. Of 15,000 to 25,000 distinct CDR3 sequences listed, roughly three fifths are singletons. The sequence was collected from a human donor who had recovered from COVID-19. This chain uses TRBV20-1 with TRBJ2-1; 10 bases fit TRBD2. Specimen: CD4+ T cells from blood, cultured in vitro. The CDR3 region has the DNA TGCAGTGCTAGCCCCCTTGCTAGCGGGAGTCCCGATGAGCAGTTCTTC. Encoded protein: CSASPLASGSPDEQFF.